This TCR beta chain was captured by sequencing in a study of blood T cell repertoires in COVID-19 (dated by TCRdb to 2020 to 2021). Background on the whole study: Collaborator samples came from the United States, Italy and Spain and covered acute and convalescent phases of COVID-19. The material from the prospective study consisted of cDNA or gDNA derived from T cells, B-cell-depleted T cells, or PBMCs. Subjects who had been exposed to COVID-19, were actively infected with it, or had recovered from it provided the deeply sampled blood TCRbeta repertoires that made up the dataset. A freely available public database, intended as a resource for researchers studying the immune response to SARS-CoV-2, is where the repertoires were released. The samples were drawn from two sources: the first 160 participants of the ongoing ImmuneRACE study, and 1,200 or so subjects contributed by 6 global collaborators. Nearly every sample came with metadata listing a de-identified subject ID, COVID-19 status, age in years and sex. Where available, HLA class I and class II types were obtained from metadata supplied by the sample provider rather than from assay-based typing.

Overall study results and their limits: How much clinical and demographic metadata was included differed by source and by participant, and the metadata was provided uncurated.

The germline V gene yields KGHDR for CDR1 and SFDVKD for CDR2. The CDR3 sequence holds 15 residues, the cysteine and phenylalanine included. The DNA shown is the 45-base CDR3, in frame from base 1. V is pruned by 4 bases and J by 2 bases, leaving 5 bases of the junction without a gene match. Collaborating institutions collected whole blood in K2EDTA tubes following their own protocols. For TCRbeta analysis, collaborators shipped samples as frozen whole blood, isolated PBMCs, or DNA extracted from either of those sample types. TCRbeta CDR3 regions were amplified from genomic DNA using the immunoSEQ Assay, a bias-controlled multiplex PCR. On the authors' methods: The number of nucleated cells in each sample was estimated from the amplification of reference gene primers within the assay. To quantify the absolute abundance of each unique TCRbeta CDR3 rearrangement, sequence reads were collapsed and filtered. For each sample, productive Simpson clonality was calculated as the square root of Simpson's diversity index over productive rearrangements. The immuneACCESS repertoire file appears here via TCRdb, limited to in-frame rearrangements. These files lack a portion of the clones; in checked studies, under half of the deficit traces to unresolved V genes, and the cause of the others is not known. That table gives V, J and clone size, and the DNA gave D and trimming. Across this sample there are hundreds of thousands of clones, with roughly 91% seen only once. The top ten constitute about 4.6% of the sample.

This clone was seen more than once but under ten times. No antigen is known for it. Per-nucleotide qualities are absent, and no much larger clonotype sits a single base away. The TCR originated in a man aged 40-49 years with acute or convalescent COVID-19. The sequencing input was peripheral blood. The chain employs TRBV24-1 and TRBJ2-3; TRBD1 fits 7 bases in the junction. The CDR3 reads CATSDWDSPTDTQYF. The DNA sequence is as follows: TGTGCCACCAGTGACTGGGACAGTCCCACAGATACGCAGTATTTT.